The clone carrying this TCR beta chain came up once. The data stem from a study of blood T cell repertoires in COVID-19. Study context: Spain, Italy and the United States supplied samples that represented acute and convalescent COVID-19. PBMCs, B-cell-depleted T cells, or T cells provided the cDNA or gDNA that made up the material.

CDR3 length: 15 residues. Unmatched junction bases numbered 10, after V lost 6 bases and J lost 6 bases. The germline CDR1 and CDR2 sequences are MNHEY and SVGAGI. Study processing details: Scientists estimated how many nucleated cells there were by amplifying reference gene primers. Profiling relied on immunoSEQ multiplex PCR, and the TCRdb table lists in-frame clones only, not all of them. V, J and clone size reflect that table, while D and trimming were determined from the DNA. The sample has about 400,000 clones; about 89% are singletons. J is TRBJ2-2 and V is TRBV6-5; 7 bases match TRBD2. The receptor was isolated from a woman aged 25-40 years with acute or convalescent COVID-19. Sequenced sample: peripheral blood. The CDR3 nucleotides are TGTGCCAGCAGACCCGGTCGGGGGGTGGCCGGGGAGCTGTTTTTT. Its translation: CASRPGRGVAGELFF.